A selection of T cell receptor beta chains follows, all from one sample in a study of monozygotic twins with inflammatory bowel disease. From the 5' RACE reads, TCRdb lists one entry per CDR3 protein and no DNA. Its table lists about 380,000 distinct CDR3 sequences. Sequencing used blood. The receptors shown here come from a human donor with ulcerative colitis or Crohn's disease, or a healthy co-twin of an affected twin (not recorded which). Both conserved end residues are part of each CDR3. Fields, in order: J gene, V gene, CDR3 protein.

TRBJ2-1 TRBV5-1 CASSLGLARDNEQFF
TRBJ1-4 TRBV7-2 CASSLVLTGPNEKLFF
TRBJ2-5 TRBV10-3 CAISEGYGETQYF
TRBJ2-5 TRBV5-1 CASSLNRDGGTQYF
TRBJ2-7 TRBV18 CASSPSTGTGYLEQYF
TRBJ1-2 TRBV11-2 CASSLVGQGNYGYTF
TRBJ2-7 TRBV7-2 CASSPGGTSAYEQYF
TRBJ1-2 TRBV27 CASSPTNRFSALFVGYTF
TRBJ2-6 TRBV12-3/TRBV12-4 CASSYRLANSGANVLTF
TRBJ1-1 TRBV6-2/TRBV6-3 CASSGGLQGLNTEAFF
TRBJ2-1 TRBV7-2 CASSLILAGGHNEQFF
TRBJ2-2 TRBV9 CASSAQQGRATGELFF
TRBJ2-7 TRBV5-1 CASSLWRGASYEQYF
TRBJ2-3 TRBV12-3/TRBV12-4 CASSRGPSSTDTQYF
TRBJ2-4 TRBV5-6 CASSLYQGADIQYF
TRBJ2-7 TRBV11-3 CASSEGQGAGEQYF
TRBJ2-3 TRBV4-3 CASSQDPRGGGTDTQYF
TRBJ2-3 TRBV5-6 CASSTGLAGGPTDTQYF
TRBJ1-6 TRBV6-1 CASTSTIATGLGYLHF
TRBJ2-3 TRBV4-1 CASSQWLAGVGDTQYF
TRBJ2-7 TRBV4-3 CASSQVPGGFLEQYF
TRBJ2-7 TRBV24-1 CATSDRRHRGYEQYF
TRBJ2-3 TRBV20-1 CSANGPRDSTDTQYF
TRBJ2-1 TRBV5-1 CASSLLGGGNEQFF
TRBJ1-2 TRBV4-2 CASSQGEGGISHGYTF
TRBJ2-2 TRBV5-4 CASSAGTGVNTGELFF
TRBJ2-3 TRBV7-9 CASSLDPLTTDTQYF